Listed below are T cell receptor beta chains from one sample, sequenced in a study of OX40 agonist ivuxolimab in advanced cancers. Using immunoSEQ multiplex PCR, the repertoire was profiled, and TCRdb retains in-frame clones only, with some absent. The sample has roughly 34,000 clones; approximately 90% are singletons. Sequences were derived from CD4+ or CD8+ T cells sorted from blood, sampled in a trial of the OX40 agonist ivuxolimab. These receptors all come from an adult with an advanced solid tumor such as melanoma, head and neck, liver or kidney cancer. Each CDR3 is given with its conserved first and last residue. D genes are given only for firm matches. Clone size appears in some rows only: once, few, many, or a class for an expanded clone.

j_gene	abundance	v_gene	d_gene	CDR3aa	CDR3nt
TRBJ1-1	.	TRBV9	TRBD1	CASSVEEGARAFF	TGTGCCAGCAGCGTAGAGGAGGGGGCGAGAGCTTTCTTT
TRBJ2-7	once	TRBV5-1	TRBD2	CASSFLSGRAGEQYF	TGCGCCAGCAGCTTTCTAAGCGGGAGGGCGGGAGAGCAGTACTTC
TRBJ2-7	.	TRBV29-1	.	CSVEAGRGENEQYF	TGCAGCGTTGAAGCTGGGCGCGGGGAGAACGAGCAGTACTTC
TRBJ2-3	.	TRBV10-2	.	CASTDREPTTDTQYF	TGCGCCAGCACCGACAGAGAGCCAACCACAGATACGCAGTATTTT
TRBJ2-2	.	TRBV28	.	CASKSGGPSSTGELFF	TGTGCCAGTAAGTCCGGAGGGCCGTCTTCAACCGGGGAGCTGTTTTTT
TRBJ1-2	.	TRBV5-4	TRBD1	CASSHPGQVVYGYTF	TGTGCCAGCAGCCATCCGGGACAGGTGGTCTATGGCTACACCTTC
TRBJ1-1	.	TRBV7-6	TRBD1	CASSLGTGKLNTEAFF	TGTGCCAGCAGCTTAGGGACAGGGAAGTTGAACACTGAAGCTTTCTTT
TRBJ2-3	.	TRBV18	.	CASSPGFGGVTDTQYF	TGTGCCAGCTCACCGGGTTTCGGCGGGGTCACAGATACGCAGTATTTT
TRBJ2-6	.	TRBV5-4	TRBD2	CASSFLAGVSSGANVLTF	TGTGCCAGCAGCTTCTTAGCGGGAGTCAGCTCTGGGGCCAACGTCCTGACTTTC
TRBJ2-7	.	TRBV13	TRBD1	CASSLDRGRVHEQYF	TGTGCCAGCAGCTTGGACAGGGGGCGGGTCCACGAGCAGTACTTC
TRBJ2-5	.	TRBV7-6	TRBD2	CASSLGAGGLGETQYF	TGTGCCAGCAGCTTAGGAGCGGGAGGGCTCGGGGAGACCCAGTACTTC
TRBJ2-1	.	TRBV2	.	CASSAPGPGYNEQFF	TGTGCCAGCAGCGCCCCTGGGCCTGGATACAATGAGCAGTTCTTC
TRBJ1-1	.	TRBV5-8	.	CASSFDRNTEAFF	TGTGCCAGCAGCTTTGATCGGAACACTGAAGCTTTCTTT
TRBJ2-3	.	TRBV6-5	TRBD1	CASSFPGGTDTQYF	TGTGCCAGCAGTTTCCCAGGGGGAACAGATACGCAGTATTTT
TRBJ1-2	.	TRBV27	TRBD1	CASRQGAGYYGYTF	TGTGCCAGCAGGCAGGGGGCGGGATACTATGGCTACACCTTC
TRBJ2-1	.	TRBV5-4	TRBD2	CASSLAGGFEQFF	TGTGCCAGCAGCTTGGCGGGAGGGTTTGAGCAGTTCTTC
TRBJ1-4	.	TRBV5-1	.	CASSLASQKGEKLFF	TGCGCCAGCAGCTTGGCCAGCCAAAAGGGAGAAAAACTGTTTTTT
TRBJ2-1	.	TRBV7-9	.	CASSPPLGGAPYNEQFF	TGTGCCAGCAGCCCCCCTTTGGGGGGAGCACCCTACAATGAGCAGTTCTTC
TRBJ2-6	.	TRBV28	.	CASSRGGASGANVLTF	TGTGCCAGCAGCCGAGGGGGGGCCTCTGGGGCCAACGTCCTGACTTTC
TRBJ2-2	.	TRBV7-3	TRBD1	CASSFDRGNTGELFF	TGTGCCAGCAGTTTCGACAGGGGCAACACCGGGGAGCTGTTTTTT
TRBJ2-3	.	TRBV30	.	CAWNGGFTDTQYF	TGTGCCTGGAATGGGGGTTTCACAGATACGCAGTATTTT
TRBJ1-1	.	TRBV29-1	TRBD1	CSVTGSGTGGNTEAFF	TGCAGCGTCACGGGGTCCGGGACAGGGGGTAACACTGAAGCTTTCTTT
TRBJ2-5	once	TRBV5-4	.	CASSLVGAETQYF	TGTGCCAGCAGCTTGGTCGGAGCGGAGACCCAGTACTTC
TRBJ2-1	.	TRBV28	.	CASSFENYNEQFF	TGTGCCAGCAGTTTCGAAAATTACAATGAGCAGTTCTTC
TRBJ2-2	.	TRBV7-9	.	CASSPRRGGELFF	TGTGCCAGCAGCCCCCGTCGAGGCGGGGAGCTGTTTTTT
TRBJ2-1	.	TRBV5-8	.	CASSYPGGEQFF	TGTGCCAGCAGCTACCCAGGCGGTGAGCAGTTCTTC
TRBJ2-1	.	TRBV11-3	.	CASSRDPKLEQFF	TGTGCCAGCAGCCGGGACCCGAAACTTGAGCAGTTCTTC
TRBJ2-7	.	TRBV5-1	.	CASSLKTSTGEQYF	TGCGCCAGCAGCTTGAAGACATCTACAGGCGAGCAGTACTTC
TRBJ1-4	.	TRBV6-1	.	CATNQNRRREKLFF	TGTGCCACCAATCAGAACAGGAGGCGTGAAAAACTGTTTTTT
TRBJ1-5	.	TRBV19	.	CASSIDGRNQPQHF	TGTGCCAGTAGTATTGATGGACGCAATCAGCCCCAGCATTTT
TRBJ2-7	.	TRBV6-5	.	CASSPTGVSYEQYF	TGTGCCAGCAGTCCCACGGGGGTCTCCTACGAGCAGTACTTC
TRBJ2-7	.	TRBV7-8	TRBD2	CASSLVPSGSYEQYF	TGTGCCAGCAGCTTAGTTCCTAGCGGTTCCTACGAGCAGTACTTC